This T cell receptor (beta chain) was observed in a study of T cell repertoires in cytomegalovirus infection. This clonotype was counted between two and nine times. Its target is unknown. The germline gene is not matched at one end of the junction; a read error may be the cause. Per the germline V gene, CDR1 is SSHAT and CDR2 is FNYEAQ (reference sequence). The CDR3 has 19 residues. TCRdb redid the calling of the reads with MiXCR, one entry per CDR3 protein. The table lists approximately 730,000 distinct CDR3 sequences, 25% to 35% of them singletons, with roughly 13% in the top ten. The genes are TRBV7-7 and TRBJ2-3; 9 positions match TRBD1. The receptor comes from a human donor in good health (CMV status not recorded). Some clones in this sample may be carry-over from other donors' samples. The material sequenced was cultured CD8+ T cells from PBMCs, taken from culture after CMV antigen stimulation. The CDR3 spells CASSSLPGQGPAGTDTQYF. CDR3 sequence (DNA): TGTGCTAGCAGCTCGTTACCGGGACAGGGTCCAGCCGGCACAGATACGCAGTATTTT. The full variable domain, rest sourced from reference TRBV7-7 and TRBJ2-3, is GAGVSQSPRYKVTKRGQDVTLRCDPISSHATLYWYQQALGQGPEFLTYFNYEAQPDKSGLPSDRFSAERPEGSISTLTIQRTEQRDSAMYRCASSSLPGQGPAGTDTQYFGPGTRLTVL.